This T cell receptor (beta chain) stems from a study of T cell responses to AZD1222 COVID-19 vaccine. Study-wide results and limits: Following two doses of AZD1222, Spike-specific TCR breadth and depth rose. Donors were largely white British and mainly female; clonal diversity was possibly underestimated. All repertoire sampling was performed exclusively after the peak T cell response.

Comments on this clone: Its specificity is unknown.

The assay was immunoSEQ multiplex PCR, and TCRdb's table has in-frame clones only and misses some. The repertoire consists of about 100,000 clones, with around nine tenths occurring once and the leading ten covering 15% to 20%. The germline CDR1 and CDR2 sequences are SGHNT and YYREEE (reference sequence). CDR3 length: 11 amino acids. V dropped 7 bases and J dropped 5 bases, with 9 bases sitting between them. This TCR was sampled from an adult in good health. Sequenced here: peripheral blood, sampled on day 0 of AZD1222 vaccination. The chain combines TRBV5-4 with TRBJ2-5; the D is unclear. The CDR3 nucleotides are TGTGCCAGCCGCCTGGGGGAGACCCAGTACTTC. Amino acid sequence: CASRLGETQYF. The variable domain in full, completed from reference TRBV5-4 and TRBJ2-5, reads ETGVTQSPTHLIKTRGQQVTLRCSSQSGHNTVSWYQQALGQGPQFIFQYYREEENGRGNFPPRFSGLQFPNYSSELNVNALELDDSALYLCASRLGETQYFGPGTRLLVL.